This section outlines one TCR beta chain sequence together with its context. With 8 bases removed from V and 6 bases from J, the gap between germline ends came to 13 bases. The CDR3 consists of 12 residues. Germline-derived CDR1 and CDR2 are MNHEY and SVGAGI. TCRdb's copy holds only in-frame clones and misses some; the assay was immunoSEQ multiplex PCR. The data show roughly 80,000 clones, more than 70% seen once. The data are from a study of blood T cell repertoires in COVID-19. V gene TRBV6-5 combines with J gene TRBJ1-2, with D perhaps TRBD1 (5 bases). This clonotype originated in a man aged 60-69 years with active or convalescent COVID-19. The specimen was peripheral blood. The CDR3 nucleotides are TGTGCCAGCTCCGGACATATCGATGGCTACACCTTC. This translates into CASSGHIDGYTF.